This T cell receptor (beta chain) appears in the sequencing data of a study of blood T cell repertoires in COVID-19. Study details: The origin of the acute and convalescent COVID-19 samples was the United States, Italy and Spain.

V lost 1 base and J 1 base, leaving 11 bases between the germline ends. CDR3 size: 15 residues. Germline CDR1 reads SGHRS; CDR2 reads YFSETQ. Generated by immunoSEQ multiplex PCR, the TCRdb table keeps only in-frame clones and is missing some. The sample contains 330,000 or so clones, around 90% of which appear only once. This sequence originates from a man aged 25-45 years with COVID-19, enrolled during active disease. The chain links TRBV5-1 to TRBJ1-1; TRBD1 might be the D (5 bases). The sample consisted of peripheral blood. The CDR3 spells CASSLFGGKNTEAFF. The CDR3 bases are TGCGCCAGCAGCTTGTTTGGGGGGAAGAACACTGAAGCTTTCTTT.